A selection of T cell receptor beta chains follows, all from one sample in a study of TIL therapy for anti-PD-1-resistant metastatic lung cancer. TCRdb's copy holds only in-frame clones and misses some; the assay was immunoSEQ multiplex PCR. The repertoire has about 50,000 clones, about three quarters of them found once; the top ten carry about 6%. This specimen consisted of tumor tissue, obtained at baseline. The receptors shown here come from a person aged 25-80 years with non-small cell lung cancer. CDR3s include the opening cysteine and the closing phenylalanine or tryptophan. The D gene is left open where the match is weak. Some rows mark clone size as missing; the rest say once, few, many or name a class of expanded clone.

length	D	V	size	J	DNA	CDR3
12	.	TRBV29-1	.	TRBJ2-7	TGCAGCGTTGGGTACAGTTCCTACGAGCAGTACTTC	CSVGYSSYEQYF
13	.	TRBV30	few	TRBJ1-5	TGTGCCTGGAGCCCCCAAATAGTGGAGCCCCAGCATTTT	CAWSPQIVEPQHF
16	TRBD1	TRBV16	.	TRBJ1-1	TGTGCCAGCAGCCAATCGGTTCAGGGGGTGAACACTGAAGCTTTCTTT	CASSQSVQGVNTEAFF
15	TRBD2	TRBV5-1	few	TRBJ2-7	TGCGCCAGCAGCTCCAGCGGGAGAAATTCCTACGAGCAGTACTTC	CASSSSGRNSYEQYF
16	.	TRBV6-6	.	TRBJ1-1	TGTGCCAGCAGTTACCCTTGGGGTGGGGAGAACACTGAAGCTTTCTTT	CASSYPWGGENTEAFF
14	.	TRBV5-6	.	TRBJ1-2	TGTGCCAGCAGCTTGGAAGGGGTTTTATATGGCTACACCTTC	CASSLEGVLYGYTF
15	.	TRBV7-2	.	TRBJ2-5	TGTGCCAGCAGCTTACTTACAGGGCGGGGAGAGACCCAGTACTTC	CASSLLTGRGETQYF
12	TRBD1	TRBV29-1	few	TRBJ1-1	TGCAGCGCCACGGGGACAGGGATTGAAGCTTTCTTT	CSATGTGIEAFF
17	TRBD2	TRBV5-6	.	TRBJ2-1	TGTGCCAGCAGCTTGTCTCTAGCGGGAGGTTCCTACAATGAGCAGTTCTTC	CASSLSLAGGSYNEQFF
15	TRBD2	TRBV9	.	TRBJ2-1	TGTGCCAGCAGCCCCGGACTAGCGCAGAACAATGAGCAGTTCTTC	CASSPGLAQNNEQFF
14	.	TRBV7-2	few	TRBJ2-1	TGTGCCAGCCTCGGGTCGTGGAGCAACAATGAGCAGTTCTTC	CASLGSWSNNEQFF
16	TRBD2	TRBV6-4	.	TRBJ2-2	TGTGCCAGCAGTGCTGCGAGCGGGGGCGGCACCGGGGAGCTGTTTTTT	CASSAASGGGTGELFF
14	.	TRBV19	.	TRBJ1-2	TGTGCCAGTAGTATGGGCCTTGAGAGAAGAGGCTACACCTTC	CASSMGLERRGYTF
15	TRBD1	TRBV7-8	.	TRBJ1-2	TGTGCCAGCAGCCCTCGGGACAGGGTAGGGCATGGCTACACCTTC	CASSPRDRVGHGYTF
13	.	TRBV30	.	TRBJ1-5	TGTGCCTGGGCTGGGGGAAGCAATCAGCCCCAGCATTTT	CAWAGGSNQPQHF
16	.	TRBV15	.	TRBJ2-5	TGTGCCACCAGCAGAGATCCGGCTAGCCGTCAAGAGACCCAGTACTTC	CATSRDPASRQETQYF
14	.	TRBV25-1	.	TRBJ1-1	TGTGCCAGCAGGTCGAACGGGGAGAACACTGAAGCTTTCTTT	CASRSNGENTEAFF
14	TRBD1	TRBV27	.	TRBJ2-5	TGTGCCAGCAGTCTCCGGGACAGACAAGAGACCCAGTACTTC	CASSLRDRQETQYF
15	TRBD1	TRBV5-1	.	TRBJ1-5	TGCGCCAGCAGCTTGGTAGGGGGCGAGAATCAGCCCCAGCATTTT	CASSLVGGENQPQHF
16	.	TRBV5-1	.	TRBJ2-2	TGCGCCAGCAGCTTCGGCAGGTCTTCAAACACCGGGGAGCTGTTTTTT	CASSFGRSSNTGELFF
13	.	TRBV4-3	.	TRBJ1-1	TGCGCCAGCACTTTACTAGGGCACACTGAAGCTTTCTTT	CASTLLGHTEAFF
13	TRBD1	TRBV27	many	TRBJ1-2	TGTGCCAGTACCGGGACAGGGGACTATGGCTACACCTTC	CASTGTGDYGYTF
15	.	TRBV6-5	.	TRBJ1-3	TGTGCCAGCAAAAAAGGGGTGCTCTCTGGAAACACCATATATTTT	CASKKGVLSGNTIYF
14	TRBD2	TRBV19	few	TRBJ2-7	TGTGCCAGTAGTATTTCAGCTCAGGGAGGGGAGCAGTACTTC	CASSISAQGGEQYF
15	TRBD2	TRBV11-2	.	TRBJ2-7	TGTGCCAGCAGCTTTAGGACTAGCGGGAGTGGTGAGCAGTACTTC	CASSFRTSGSGEQYF
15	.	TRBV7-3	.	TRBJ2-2	TGTGCCAGCAGCACAACAGGGTCGGACACCGGGGAGCTGTTTTTT	CASSTTGSDTGELFF
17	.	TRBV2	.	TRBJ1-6	TGTGCCAGCAAGGAAGGGCCAGGGAGCTCCTATAATTCACCCCTCCACTTT	CASKEGPGSSYNSPLHF
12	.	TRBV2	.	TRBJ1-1	TGTGCCAGCAGTGCCATGAACACTGAAGCTTTCTTT	CASSAMNTEAFF
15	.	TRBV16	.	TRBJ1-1	TGTGCCAGCAGCCAATGGGGATCCATGAACACTGAAGCTTTCTTT	CASSQWGSMNTEAFF
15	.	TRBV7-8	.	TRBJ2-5	TGTGCCAGCAGGAAAGGACCGCAATTGGGGGAGACCCAGTACTTC	CASRKGPQLGETQYF
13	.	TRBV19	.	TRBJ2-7	TGTGCCAGTAGTATAACGGGAACCTACGAGCAGTACTTC	CASSITGTYEQYF
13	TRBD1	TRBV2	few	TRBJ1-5	TGTGCCAGCAGGGGACAGGGAGGTCAGCCCCAGCATTTT	CASRGQGGQPQHF
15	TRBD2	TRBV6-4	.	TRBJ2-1	TGTGCCAGCAGTGAGGGGACTAGCGGGCTAGATGAGCAGTTCTTC	CASSEGTSGLDEQFF
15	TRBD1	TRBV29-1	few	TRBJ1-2	TGCAGCGTTGAAGGACGGACAGGTGCTAACTATGGCTACACCTTC	CSVEGRTGANYGYTF
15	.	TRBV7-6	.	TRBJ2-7	TGTGCCAGCAGTTCGGGGGCCCCGCCCACGTACGAGCAGTACTTC	CASSSGAPPTYEQYF
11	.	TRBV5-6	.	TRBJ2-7	TGTGCCAGCAGCTTGGGCCGGGCCCAGTACTTC	CASSLGRAQYF
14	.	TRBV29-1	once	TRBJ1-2	TGCAGCGTTGATTATTCGGCAGGGAACTATGGCTACACCTTC	CSVDYSAGNYGYTF
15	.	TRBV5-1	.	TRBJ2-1	TGCGCCAGCAGCTTGGGCCAGCCTCTCTACAATGAGCAGTTCTTC	CASSLGQPLYNEQFF
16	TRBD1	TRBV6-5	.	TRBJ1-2	TGTGCCAGCAGTTACTCGAAAGGACAGGGGGCTTATGGCTACACCTTC	CASSYSKGQGAYGYTF
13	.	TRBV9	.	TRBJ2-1	TGTGCCAGCAGCGTAGTGAATAGCTTTGAGCAGTTCTTC	CASSVVNSFEQFF
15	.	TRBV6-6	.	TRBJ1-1	TGTGCCAGCAGTTACGGCGGAGCAGGTAGAGCTGAAGCTTTCTTT	CASSYGGAGRAEAFF
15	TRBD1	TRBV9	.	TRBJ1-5	TGTGCCAGCAGCGTAGGGGACAGAGGCAATCAGCCCCAGCATTTT	CASSVGDRGNQPQHF
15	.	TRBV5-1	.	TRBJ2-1	TGCGCCAGCAGCTCCCACGGGGGACCCTACAATGAGCAGTTCTTC	CASSSHGGPYNEQFF
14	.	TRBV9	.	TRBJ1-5	TGTGCCAGCAGCGCCCGGGACAACAATCAGCCCCAGCATTTT	CASSARDNNQPQHF
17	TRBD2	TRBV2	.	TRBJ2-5	TGTGCCAGCAGACCGACTAGCGGGGGGTCTCGATCGGAGACCCAGTACTTC	CASRPTSGGSRSETQYF
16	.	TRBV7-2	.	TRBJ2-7	TGTGCCAGCAGCTTAGGAAGCAGCAGCCTCTCCTACGAGCAGTACTTC	CASSLGSSSLSYEQYF
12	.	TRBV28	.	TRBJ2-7	TGTGCCAGCAGTTACAACTCCCTCGAGCAGTACTTC	CASSYNSLEQYF
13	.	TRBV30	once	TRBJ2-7	TGTGCCTGGAAGTCTGGCAGCTCCTACGAGCAGTACTTC	CAWKSGSSYEQYF